The 10 T cell receptor beta chains below were found in one sample sequenced in a study of shared clonotypes between healthy human individuals. Clones were sequenced by immunoSEQ multiplex PCR, and TCRdb holds only the in-frame ones, with some missing. The sample contains 2 million or so clones, roughly 95% of which appear only once. CD45RO-negative, CCR7-selected cells formed the naive CD8 fraction, which excluded terminally differentiated effector memory CD45RA+ cells. Sequencing was performed on naive CD8+ T cells sorted from blood. These receptors came from a young man in good health.

This chain joins TRBV5-1 and TRBJ2-7; 11 bases match TRBD2. J gave up 5 bases and V 4 bases, and 17 bases lay outside the gene matches. Germline CDR1 is SGHRS and CDR2 is YFSETQ. The CDR3 has 18 residues. CDR3 sequence: CASSKAGVLAGGSHEQYF. The CDR3 DNA follows: TGCGCCAGCAGCAAGGCGGGGGTTTTAGCGGGAGGGTCCCACGAGCAGTACTTC.

The V and J genes are TRBV25-1 and TRBJ2-1; D uncertain. V lost 3 bases, J lost 0 bases, and 9 bases lay in between. Looked up from germline, CDR1 is MGHDK and CDR2 is SYGVNS. The CDR3 runs 15 residues. This CDR3 is CASSDWGSSYNEQFF. Here the CDR3 DNA reads TGTGCCAGCAGTGATTGGGGTAGCTCCTACAATGAGCAGTTCTTC.

The chain combines TRBV29-1 with TRBJ2-3; possible D gene TRBD2, 5 bases. The CDR3 spans 18 residues. The germline gives CDR1 SQVTM, CDR2 ANQGSEA. V was cut by 7 bases and J by 4 bases, with 30 bases left in between. As DNA, the CDR3 is TGCAGCGCCAACCTCCCCCTAGAGTTAGCTGGAGGTCCAGATACGCAGTATTTT. Amino acid sequence: CSANLPLELAGGPDTQYF.

Regarding this clone: The same CDR3 is also encoded by other DNA sequences in this sample. In DNA form, the CDR3 reads TGTGCCAGCAGTTCTTTTTACAATGAGCAGTTCTTC. It codes for CASSSFYNEQFF. The rearrangement links TRBV6-5 to TRBJ2-1, with D unclear. Trimming pared 4 bases from V and 4 bases from J, leaving 5 bases between. The length of the CDR3 is 12 residues. CDR1 and CDR2 (germline): MNHEY, SVGAGI.

The chain links TRBV7-2 to TRBJ2-3; 8 bases agree with TRBD1. Germline V CDR1 and CDR2: SGHTA, FQGNSA. Trimming removed 5 bases from V and 3 bases from J; junction bases left unmatched: 10. The CDR3 sequence is 16 residues long. The chain's CDR3 is CASSAPRGRGTDTQYF. CDR3 nucleotides: TGTGCCAGCAGCGCCCCCAGGGGGCGCGGGACAGATACGCAGTATTTT.

This clone was recorded only once. In the same sample, other DNA sequences code for this CDR3. The V and J genes are TRBV7-9 and TRBJ2-7; D perhaps matches TRBD1 (5 bases). The CDR3 loop spans 13 amino acids. CDR1 is SEHNR, CDR2 FQNEAQ, per germline (reference sequence). Between the trimmed V and J ends, which lost 3 bases and 3 bases, there was a span of 9 bases. The CDR3 nucleotides read TGTGCCAGCAGCTTGGGGCAGATCTACGAGCAGTACTTC. Protein sequence: CASSLGQIYEQYF.

In this sample, this clone turned up once. This rearrangement joins TRBV10-2 to TRBJ2-5; a weak D match, TRBD2 (6 bases). The germline V gene encodes CDR1 WSHSY and CDR2 SAAADI. V gave up 3 bases and J gave up 4 bases, with 15 bases separating them. The CDR3 is 15 amino acids. The CDR3 DNA follows: TGCGCCAGCAGTGAAGTTCCCATTAGCGGAGAGACCCAGTACTTC. Protein: CASSEVPISGETQYF.

The V and J genes are TRBV28 and TRBJ1-2, with 7 bases fitting TRBD1. The CDR3 sequence is 16 residues long. V lost 4 bases to trimming and J lost 6 bases; unmatched junction nucleotides: 14. The germline V gene encodes CDR1 MDHEN and CDR2 SYDVKM. In DNA form, the CDR3 reads TGTGCCAGCAGTTCTCCCCCTTCCGGACAGGATCATGGCTACACCTTC. Encoded protein: CASSSPPSGQDHGYTF.

The count of this clone is one. This chain links TRBV27 with TRBJ2-7, with 10 bases that match TRBD2. Trimming removed 2 bases from V and 2 bases from J; junction bases left unmatched: 9. From germline, CDR1 is MNHEY and CDR2 SMNVEV (reference sequence). This CDR3 comprises 17 residues. The CDR3 reads CASSLIRTSGDTYEQYF. CDR3 bases: TGTGCCAGCAGTTTAATTAGGACTAGCGGCGATACCTACGAGCAGTACTTC.

This sequence joins TRBV4-1 and TRBJ1-1; 10 bases fit TRBD1. The CDR3 has 14 residues. Germline assignment: CDR1 MGHRA and CDR2 YSYEKL. Trimming took 5 bases from V and 4 from J; bases not matched to a gene: 4. CDR3 DNA: TGCGCCAGCAGCTCACGGACAGGGGGCACTGAAGCTTTCTTT. Encoded protein: CASSSRTGGTEAFF.